What follows is one TCR beta chain and its context. No antigen is known for it. V was cut by 7 bases and J by 0 bases, with 21 bases left in between. CDR3 length: 18 amino acids. From germline, CDR1 is SNHLY and CDR2 FYNNEI. This record comes from a study of T cell responses to AZD1222 COVID-19 vaccine. Overall study findings and caveats: Compared with day 0, the breadth and depth of the Spike-specific TCR repertoire rose significantly after two doses of AZD1222.

Here immunoSEQ multiplex PCR was the method, and the copy in TCRdb shows in-frame clones only, minus some. The sample has fewer than 85,000 clones, approximately 90% seen once. The rearrangement links TRBV2 to TRBJ1-4; a weak D match, TRBD1 (5 bases). The material was peripheral blood, obtained 28 days after the second dose of the MenACWY control vaccine. The clonotype comes from an adult who received the MenACWY meningococcal vaccine as a control. Written as DNA, the CDR3 is TGTGCCAGCACATCCGGGGTGGAGGGGATAACAACTAATGAAAAACTGTTTTTT. It is translated as CASTSGVEGITTNEKLFF.